The subject of this entry is one T cell receptor (beta chain). This clonotype was observed at least ten times. The clone's antigen remains unknown. Base qualities are not at hand, and no much larger clone is one base apart. Ficoll-Paque density gradient centrifugation was used to isolate PBMCs. The sample originates from a study of T-cell memory formation after mild COVID-19 (dated by TCRdb to the early 2020s). For the wider study: TCR sequence clusters from the two donors were largely donor specific. In two donors, T-cell clones that expanded and contracted after mild COVID-19 were tracked by sequencing TCRalpha and TCRbeta repertoires over time. Two young, previously healthy adult volunteers, one female and one male, were included in the cohort.

Sequenced on an Illumina NovaSeq 6000. Using 5'RACE with constant-segment primers, TCRalpha and TCRbeta cDNA libraries were constructed, with sample barcodes and unique molecular identifiers added in the process. Trizol reagent was used to extract RNA from every sample. Libraries were amplified in two PCR steps, with a second sample barcode and Illumina TruSeq adapters added in the second step. Libraries were sequenced on an Illumina NovaSeq with 2 x 150 bp paired-end reads. The source study handled its data this way. Reads were demultiplexed and collapsed into UMI-guided consensus sequences with migec v1.2.7. Using mixcr v2.1.11, UMI consensuses were aligned to TRA and TRB V and J templates and then assembled into clonotypes. A clonotype was counted as expanded or contracted only when both edgeR and NoisET called the clonotype significant, with the noise models trained on biological replicates. For edgeR calls, the thresholds were a false discovery rate-adjusted p below 0.01 and a log2 fold-change of 1. As an exploratory analysis of dynamics, max-normalized trajectories of the 1000 most abundant clonotypes were examined by PCA with hierarchical clustering. Separately sequenced CD4+ and CD8+ repertoires were used to assign the CD4 or CD8 phenotype of responding clones. In TCRdb, the public reads were trimmed at Q25 with fastp and aligned with MiXCR, with productive beta chains retained. Rows matching on CDR3 protein sequence are summarized as one entry with the most common DNA and genes. TCRdb's processing, not the study's, gives the V and J calls here. Within this sample are some 120,000 distinct CDR3 sequences, with approximately 15% of them counted one time only. The top ten hold approximately 5.2% of the sample.

CDR1 LGHNA and CDR2 YSLEER are derived from the germline V gene. The V end loses 4 bases and the J end loses 4 bases, and a stretch of 10 bases separates them. The CDR3 measures 13 amino acids from cysteine to phenylalanine. Only CDR3 DNA is held: 39 bases, read in frame from base 1. Broad study findings and their caveats: Contracting CD4+ clones turned up mainly in the CM and EM memory subsets, whereas EMRA was where CD8+ clones were enriched. SARS-CoV-2 specificity was not confirmed for the second-wave clones peaking on day 37. From day 15 to 85, contracting clones showed balanced CD4/CD8 phenotypes, whereas a second wave of clones that expanded from day 15 to 37 leaned towards CD4+. The study covered only a couple of mild cases, and larger cohorts including severe cases with pre-infection samples were considered necessary. Some responding clones were found in pre-infection memory, which suggests that pre-existing cross-reactive memory T cells took part in the SARS-CoV-2 response.

Sample: PBMCs or a T cell subset sorted from them (not recorded which). This sequence uses TRBV4-3 and TRBJ2-5; the D element might be TRBD1 or TRBD2, as each aligns at 5 bases. This sequence originates from a man between 18 and 35 years old who had mild COVID-19 (a few samples of this study predate the infection). The sample titles of this study are shuffled in the database, so cell type and time point are left out; the donor was told from shared clones. The CDR3 corresponds to CASSLRGAETQYF. The bases read TGCGCCAGCAGCCTTCGGGGCGCAGAGACCCAGTACTTC.